This TCR beta chain came from a study of T cells in localized non-small cell lung cancer. Sequenced by immunoSEQ multiplex PCR; TCRdb stores in-frame clones only, minus some. The repertoire holds tens of thousands of clones, 88% seen once, with roughly 2.6% in the top ten. A word on this clone: Its antigen is undetermined.

The CDR3 runs 14 residues. Trimming removed 2 bases at V and 4 bases at J, with 13 bases between. CDR1 SGHKS and CDR2 YYEKEE come from the germline V gene (reference sequence). Study results and limitations: Adjacent uninvolved lung tissue had the highest T cell clonality, exceeding tumor.

This sequence was found in a female donor older than 55 with stage I squamous cell lung carcinoma. This specimen was peripheral blood, taken before any cancer treatment. The chain recombines TRBV5-5 with TRBJ2-7; D is perhaps TRBD1 or TRBD2 (6 bases each). This chain's CDR3 is CASSFYWGAYEQYF. Here the CDR3 DNA reads TGTGCCAGCAGCTTTTACTGGGGGGCATACGAGCAGTACTTC.